One sample yielded the 15 T cell receptor beta chains listed below, sequenced in a study of TIL therapy for anti-PD-1-resistant metastatic lung cancer. Stated time point: pre-treatment sample, taken before nivolumab and TIL therapy. The tumor samples were excised metastases, mostly pleural nodules or supraclavicular lymph nodes. This was the immunoSEQ v3 assay. Method: immunoSEQ multiplex PCR; TCRdb's copy keeps in-frame clones and lacks some. This table has more than 90,000 clones, about three fifths appearing once. The sequencing used tumor tissue, collected at baseline. The receptors originated from a person aged 25-80 years with non-small cell lung cancer.

This clone has more than one count but fewer than ten. The V gene is TRBV5-1, the J gene TRBJ2-5, with D tentatively TRBD1 or TRBD2 (7 bases each). CDR1 is SGHRS, CDR2 YFSETQ, per germline. This CDR3 has 15 amino acids. Trimming pared 0 bases from V and 2 bases from J, leaving 11 bases between. This CDR3 reads CASSLDQGGQETQYF. CDR3 DNA: TGCGCCAGCAGCTTGGATCAGGGGGGGCAAGAGACCCAGTACTTC.

The CDR3 nucleotides read TGCAGCGTTGAGGGAACAGTCAGCGAGCAGTACTTC. Translating it yields CSVEGTVSEQYF. This chain links TRBV29-1 with TRBJ2-7; D is uncertain. V was clipped by 3 bases and J by 6 bases, with 12 bases between them. Per the germline V gene, CDR1 is SQVTM and CDR2 is ANQGSEA. This CDR3 is 12 amino acids long.

This chain connects TRBV7-2 to TRBJ2-7, with 9 positions matching TRBD1. V lost 5 bases to trimming and J lost 5 bases; unmatched junction nucleotides: 7. Germline assignment: CDR1 SGHTA and CDR2 FQGNSA. This CDR3 region has 14 residues. The CDR3 coding sequence is TGTGCCAGCAGCACCGGGACAGGGACCAACGAGCAGTACTTC. It codes for CASSTGTGTNEQYF.

This clone has a handful of counts. This chain links TRBV4-1 with TRBJ2-7; perhaps TRBD2 as D (5 bases). Germline CDR1 reads MGHRA; CDR2 reads YSYEKL. V was shortened by 4 bases and J by 3 bases, with 16 bases between the two germline ends. CDR3 length equals 15 residues. The CDR3 here is CASSLQAATSYEQYF. Here the CDR3 DNA reads TGCGCCAGCAGCCTCCAAGCCGCTACTAGCTACGAGCAGTACTTC.

The rearrangement links TRBV14 to TRBJ2-3; the D is unclear. Germline V CDR1 and CDR2: SGHDN, FVKESK. This CDR3 has 12 amino acids. Trimming removed 5 bases at V and 2 bases at J, with 5 bases between. CDR3 sequence reads: CASSFSTDTQYF. The CDR3 region has the DNA TGTGCCAGCAGCTTTTCCACAGATACGCAGTATTTT.

The rearrangement links TRBV19 to TRBJ2-1, with TRBD2 matching over 10 bases. Per the germline V gene, CDR1 is LNHDA and CDR2 is SQIVND (reference sequence). The CDR3 is made up of 13 amino acids. V trimming: 8 bases; J trimming: 13 bases; junction bases outside the gene matches: 11. CDR3 DNA: TGTGCCAGTCGAGCTAGCGGGAGAGCCGTTCAGTTCTTC. It specifies CASRASGRAVQFF.

This chain links TRBV7-9 with TRBJ2-1; TRBD2 aligns across 8 bases. The germline CDR1 and CDR2 sequences are SEHNR and FQNEAQ (reference sequence). The CDR3 is 15 residues long. Trimming took 6 bases from V and 0 from J; bases not matched to a gene: 4. This CDR3 reads CASSPSGSSYNEQFF. In DNA, the CDR3 is TGTGCCAGCAGTCCCAGCGGGAGCTCCTACAATGAGCAGTTCTTC.

This chain uses TRBV7-6 with TRBJ2-7; a possible D gene is TRBD1 (6 bases). Germline loops: CDR1 SGHVS, CDR2 FNYEAQ. This CDR3 contains 16 residues. V lost 4 bases and J lost 4, with 20 bases in between. CDR3 DNA sequence: TGTGCCAGCAGCTCCGGGTCCGGGACAAGACGATACGAGCAGTACTTC. Translating gives CASSSGSGTRRYEQYF.

This clone was seen more than once but under ten times. This sequence joins TRBV5-1 and TRBJ2-7; D is perhaps TRBD1 (5 bases). Trimming took 5 bases from V and 6 from J, leaving 15 bases between them. Germline-derived CDR1 and CDR2 are SGHRS and YFSETQ. This CDR3 is built from 13 residues. This chain's CDR3 is CASRLDSFAEQYF. DNA of the CDR3: TGCGCCAGCAGGCTTGACAGCTTTGCCGAGCAGTACTTC.

The V and J genes are TRBV6-5 and TRBJ2-7; 8 bases map to TRBD1. The CDR3 loop spans 14 amino acids. CDR1 is MNHEY and CDR2 is SVGAGI in the germline V gene. The J segment lost 2 bases and the V segment lost 5 bases, leaving 5 bases of the junction unmatched. The DNA of the CDR3 is TGTGCCAGCAGTCGAGACAGGGGAACCTACGAGCAGTACTTC. Translation gives CASSRDRGTYEQYF.

This clone was observed a few times. The chain joins TRBV7-9 to TRBJ2-6; D perhaps matches TRBD1 (6 bases). This CDR3 is 16 amino acids long. Germline V gives CDR1 SEHNR, CDR2 FQNEAQ (reference sequence). Trimming stripped 2 bases from V and 4 bases from J, with 12 bases between. CDR3 residues: CASSLLTGTGANVLTF. CDR3 bases: TGTGCCAGCAGCTTACTGACAGGTACCGGGGCCAACGTCCTGACTTTC. Full variable domain (rest looked up from reference TRBV7-9 and TRBJ2-6): DTGVSQNPRHKITKRGQNVTFRCDPISEHNRLYWYRQTLGQGPEFLTYFQNEAQLEKSRLLSDRFSAERPKGSFSTLEIQRTEQGDSAMYLCASSLLTGTGANVLTFGAGSRLTVL.

This clone has more than one count but fewer than ten. The chain joins TRBV27 to TRBJ2-3, with D possibly TRBD1 on 6 matching bases. Germline V lookup: CDR1 MNHEY, CDR2 SMNVEV (reference sequence). CDR3 length equals 14 residues. V was clipped by 6 bases and J by 2 bases, with 12 bases between them. CDR3 nucleotides: TGTGCCAGCAGCTGGGGGCCCCTCACAGATACGCAGTATTTT. Translation: CASSWGPLTDTQYF.

This clone was counted only a few times. V usage is TRBV4-1 and J usage is TRBJ2-6; D tentatively fits TRBD1 or TRBD2 (6 bases each). The germline V gene has CDR1 MGHRA and CDR2 YSYEKL. The CDR3 contains 19 residues. Trimming took off 1 base at V and 0 bases at J, with 16 bases between the two ends. Here the CDR3 DNA reads TGCGCCAGCAGCCAAGTGGGGGGCCATCAACCCTCTGGGGCCAACGTCCTGACTTTC. Residues: CASSQVGGHQPSGANVLTF.

The CDR3: CASRRGATNEKLFF. The CDR3 DNA sequence: TGTGCCAGTAGAAGAGGGGCAACTAATGAAAAACTGTTTTTT. The rearrangement uses TRBV19 and TRBJ1-4, with a tentative D call TRBD1 (5 bases). The germline CDR1 and CDR2 sequences are LNHDA and SQIVND (reference sequence). The CDR3 runs 14 residues. With 6 bases removed from V and 0 bases from J, the gap between germline ends came to 8 bases.

In this sample, this clone turned up many times. The V gene is TRBV5-4, the J gene TRBJ1-6; weak D call: TRBD1 (6 bases). This CDR3 has 14 amino acids. Germline lookup yields CDR1 SGHNT and CDR2 YYREEE (reference sequence). V was shortened by 2 bases and J by 9 bases, with 12 bases between the two germline ends. DNA for the CDR3: TGTGCCAGCAGCTTAACAGGGTATGCTTCACCCCTCCACTTT. Translated, it gives CASSLTGYASPLHF.